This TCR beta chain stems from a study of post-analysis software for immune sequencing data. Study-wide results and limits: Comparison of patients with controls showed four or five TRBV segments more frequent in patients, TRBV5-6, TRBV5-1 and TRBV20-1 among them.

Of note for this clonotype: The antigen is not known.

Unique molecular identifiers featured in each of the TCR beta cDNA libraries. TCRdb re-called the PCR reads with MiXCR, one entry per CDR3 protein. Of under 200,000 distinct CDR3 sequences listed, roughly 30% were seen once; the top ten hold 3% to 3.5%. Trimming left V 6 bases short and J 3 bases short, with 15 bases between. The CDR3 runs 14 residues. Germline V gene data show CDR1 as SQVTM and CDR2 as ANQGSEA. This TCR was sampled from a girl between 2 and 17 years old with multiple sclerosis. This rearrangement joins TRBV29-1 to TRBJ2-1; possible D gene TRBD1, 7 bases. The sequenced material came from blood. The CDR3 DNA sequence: TGCAGCGTGGCCCCAGGGGGGATCTACAATGAGCAGTTCTTC. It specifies CSVAPGGIYNEQFF.